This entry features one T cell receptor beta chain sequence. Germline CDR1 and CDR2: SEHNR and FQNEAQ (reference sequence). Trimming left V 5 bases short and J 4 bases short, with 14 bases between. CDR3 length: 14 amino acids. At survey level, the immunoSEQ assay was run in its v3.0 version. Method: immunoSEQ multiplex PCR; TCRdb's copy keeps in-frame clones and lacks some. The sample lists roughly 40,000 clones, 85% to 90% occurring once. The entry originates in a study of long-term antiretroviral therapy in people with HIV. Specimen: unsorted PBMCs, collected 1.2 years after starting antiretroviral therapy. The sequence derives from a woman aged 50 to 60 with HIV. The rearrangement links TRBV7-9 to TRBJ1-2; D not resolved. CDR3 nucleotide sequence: TGTGCCAGCAGCCCATTTACGGGATCCTATGGCTACACCTTC. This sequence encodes CASSPFTGSYGYTF.